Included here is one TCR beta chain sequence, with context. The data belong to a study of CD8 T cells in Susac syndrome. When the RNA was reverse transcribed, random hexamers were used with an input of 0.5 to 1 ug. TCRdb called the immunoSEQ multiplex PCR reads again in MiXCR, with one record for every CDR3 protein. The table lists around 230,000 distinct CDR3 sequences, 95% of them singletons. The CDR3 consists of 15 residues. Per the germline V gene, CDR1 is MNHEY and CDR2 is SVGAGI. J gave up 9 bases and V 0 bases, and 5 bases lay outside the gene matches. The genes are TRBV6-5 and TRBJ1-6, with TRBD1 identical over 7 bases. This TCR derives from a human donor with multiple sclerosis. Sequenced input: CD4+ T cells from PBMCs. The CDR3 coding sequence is TGTGCCAGCAGTTACTCGACAGGGATGGGTTCACCCCTCCACTTT. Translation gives CASSYSTGMGSPLHF.